Listed below are T cell receptor beta chains from one sample, sequenced in a study of shared clonotypes between healthy human individuals. Measured with immunoSEQ multiplex PCR; TCRdb has only the in-frame clones, and not every one. Of 2 million to 2.5 million clones listed, about 92% were seen once; the top ten hold under 2%. Sequenced sample: naive CD8+ T cells from PBMCs. The origin of the receptors is a man aged 18 to 29 in good health. Some clones in this sample may be carry-over from other donors' samples. The CDR3 runs from the conserved cysteine through the conserved F or W. Each record gives: V gene, clone size, D gene, J gene, CDR3 DNA, CDR3 protein. D genes are given only for firm matches. Not all rows give a size; the values are once, few, many and, for expanded clones, a class.

>TRBV6-6|NA|NA|TRBJ1-2
TGTGCCAGCAGTTACTCGGACACGGACTATGGCTACACCTTC
CASSYSDTDYGYTF
>TRBV7-9|once|TRBD2|TRBJ2-1
TGTGCCAGCAGCTTGGGCTGGGCTAGCGGAAACAATGAGCAGTTCTTC
CASSLGWASGNNEQFF
>TRBV9|NA|NA|TRBJ2-2
TGTGCCAGCAGCGTAGGTACCTTTAACACCGGGGAGCTGTTTTTT
CASSVGTFNTGELFF
>TRBV14|few|TRBD2|TRBJ2-2
TGTGCCAGCAGCCAAGGGACTAGCGGGACCGATTTCGGCACCGGGGAGCTGTTTTTT
CASSQGTSGTDFGTGELFF
>TRBV28|NA|TRBD1|TRBJ1-2
TGTGCCAGCAGTGATGGACAGGGTTGGTATTCCTCCTATGGCTACACCTTC
CASSDGQGWYSSYGYTF
>TRBV5-1|NA|NA|TRBJ2-7
TGCGCCAGCAGCTTGGAATGGGGGAGCTCCTACGAGCAGTACTTC
CASSLEWGSSYEQYF
>TRBV7-9|NA|NA|TRBJ1-5
TGTGCCAGCAGCTTAGACCAGTATCAGCCCCAGCATTTT
CASSLDQYQPQHF
>TRBV5-8|NA|NA|TRBJ1-5
TGTGCCAGAGACGGGAGGGGGGGCCTGTTGCCCCAGCATTTT
CARDGRGGLLPQHF
>TRBV9|NA|NA|TRBJ2-1
TGTGCCAGCAGCGTAGAGGGGCGCGGTAGCTCCTACAATGAGCAGTTCTTC
CASSVEGRGSSYNEQFF
>TRBV7-3|NA|TRBD2|TRBJ2-3
TGTGCCAGCAGCTTAAATCCGGGACTAGCCAAGTGGGGGTTATTTGATACGCAGTATTTT
CASSLNPGLAKWGLFDTQYF
>TRBV11-2|NA|NA|TRBJ2-1
TGTGCCAGCAGCTTAGCTGGTCCCCTAGCCAGTGAGCAGTTCTTC
CASSLAGPLASEQFF
>TRBV7-9|once|TRBD2|TRBJ2-3
TGTGCCAGCAGCACCTGGACTAGCGGGTCCACAGATACGCAGTATTTT
CASSTWTSGSTDTQYF
>TRBV6-5|NA|NA|TRBJ2-3
TGTGCCAGCAGTTATGAAAGGGCTAGCACAGATACGCAGTATTTT
CASSYERASTDTQYF
>TRBV7-2|once|NA|TRBJ1-1
TGTGCCAGCAGCCCAGGTCGTTTTACTGAAGCTTTCTTT
CASSPGRFTEAFF
>TRBV28|NA|TRBD1|TRBJ2-7
TGTGCCAGCAGTTTATTGGGACAGAGCTACGAGCAGTACTTC
CASSLLGQSYEQYF
>TRBV4-1|few|NA|TRBJ1-1
TGCGCCAGCAGCCAAGGTTATGTTGTTGAAGCTTTCTTT
CASSQGYVVEAFF
>TRBV10-3|NA|NA|TRBJ1-3
TGTGCCATCAGTGAGTTCGAGGGTTCTGGAAACACCATATATTTT
CAISEFEGSGNTIYF
>TRBV27|NA|TRBD2|TRBJ2-1
TGTGCCAGCACCAAGACTAGCGGGGCCTACAATGAGCAGTTCTTC
CASTKTSGAYNEQFF
>TRBV19|NA|NA|TRBJ1-1
TGTGCCAGTAGTATGACGGTTAACACTGAAGCTTTCTTT
CASSMTVNTEAFF
>TRBV30|NA|TRBD2|TRBJ2-7
TGTGCCTGGACGGGGGGTTACGAGCAGTACTTC
CAWTGGYEQYF
>TRBV28|NA|NA|TRBJ1-4
TGTGCCAGCAGTTTTTATCGGGACCATAATGAAAAACTGTTTTTT
CASSFYRDHNEKLFF
>TRBV13|NA|NA|TRBJ1-3
TGTGCCAGCAGCTTAGGCCTTATACAGTCCTCTGGAAACACCATATATTTT
CASSLGLIQSSGNTIYF
>TRBV19|NA|NA|TRBJ1-5
TGTGCCAGTAGTCGGTCCCCTTACGATCAGCCCCAGCATTTT
CASSRSPYDQPQHF
>TRBV7-9|NA|TRBD2|TRBJ2-7
TGTGCCAGCAGCCCGGGGACTAGCGGGAGCTACGAGCAGTACTTC
CASSPGTSGSYEQYF
>TRBV5-4|NA|NA|TRBJ2-2
TGTGCCAGCAGATCGGGACTCTACACCGGGGAGCTGTTTTTT
CASRSGLYTGELFF
>TRBV7-9|NA|NA|TRBJ2-5
TGTGCCAGCAGCGCCCAGGGGAGAGAGACCCAGTACTTC
CASSAQGRETQYF
>TRBV4-1|NA|TRBD2|TRBJ2-7
TGCGCCAGCAGCCGAACGGGCGGGAGCGTCTACGAGCAGTACTTC
CASSRTGGSVYEQYF
>TRBV7-9|NA|TRBD2|TRBJ2-7
TGTGCCAGCAGCCAAATAGCGGGTCGCGCCTACGAGCAGTACTTC
CASSQIAGRAYEQYF
>TRBV25-1|NA|NA|TRBJ2-7
TGTGCCAGCAGTGGGATCACCTACGAGCAGTACTTC
CASSGITYEQYF
>TRBV28|NA|NA|TRBJ2-7
TGTGCCAGCAGTCCCGCCGAAAGTACCGACGAGCAGTACTTC
CASSPAESTDEQYF
>TRBV2|NA|TRBD2|TRBJ2-1
TGTGCCAGCAGTTCTGGGCCCTTAGCGGGAGGTTACAATGAGCAGTTCTTC
CASSSGPLAGGYNEQFF
>TRBV19|few|NA|TRBJ2-5
TGTGCCAGTAGCCCGGACAGAAGTTGGGAGACCCAGTACTTC
CASSPDRSWETQYF
>TRBV7-9|once|NA|TRBJ2-1
TGTGCCAGCAGCTCTCAGGGACCGGGCGGCCCAGAGCAGTTCTTC
CASSSQGPGGPEQFF
>TRBV7-9|NA|NA|TRBJ2-1
TGTGCCAGCAGCTTCGGGACGGACTACAATGAGCAGTTCTTC
CASSFGTDYNEQFF
>TRBV9|NA|TRBD2|TRBJ2-7
TGTGCCAGCAGCGTCCTACCGAGCGGGAGGCCTGGGGGAGAGCAGTACTTC
CASSVLPSGRPGGEQYF
>TRBV28|NA|NA|TRBJ2-1
TGTGCCAGCAGTTTATCCAGGGACCACAATGAGCAGTTCTTC
CASSLSRDHNEQFF
>TRBV19|NA|NA|TRBJ2-7
TGTGCCAGTAGTATTGAAGTCAGAGCCTACGAGCAGTACTTC
CASSIEVRAYEQYF
>TRBV4-2|once|TRBD2|TRBJ2-1
TGTGCCAGCAGCCAAGCAGGGACTAGCGGGAGGGGACCCTCCTACAATGAGCAGTTCTTC
CASSQAGTSGRGPSYNEQFF
>TRBV28|NA|NA|TRBJ1-5
TGTGCCAGCAGTTTATTAAGGAGTCAGCCCCAGCATTTT
CASSLLRSQPQHF
>TRBV5-1|NA|TRBD2|TRBJ2-7
TGCGCCAGCAGCCCGGGACTAGCGGGTTTACTAGTAGCGTCCTACGAGCAGTACTTC
CASSPGLAGLLVASYEQYF
>TRBV11-3|once|NA|TRBJ2-2
TGTGCCAGCAGTTGCGTTTACCCCCGGGGCACCGGGGAGCTGTTTTTT
CASSCVYPRGTGELFF
>TRBV19|NA|NA|TRBJ1-2
TGTGCCAGTAACCCCGGGGTGGGGTATGGCTACACCTTC
CASNPGVGYGYTF
>TRBV7-9|NA|TRBD2|TRBJ2-1
TGTGCCAGCAGCGCTCCTAGCGGGAGTAACGATGAGCAGTTCTTC
CASSAPSGSNDEQFF
>TRBV6-6|NA|NA|TRBJ2-3
TGTGCCAGCAGTTACAGTAAGCGCAGGACAGATACGCAGTATTTT
CASSYSKRRTDTQYF
>TRBV28|NA|TRBD1|TRBJ2-3
TGTGCCAGCAGTTTTTATCCCCCAGGGGGTCTCACAGATACGCAGTATTTT
CASSFYPPGGLTDTQYF
>TRBV29-1|NA|NA|TRBJ1-2
TGCAGCGTTGGCCCCCGGTGGGATGGCTACACCTTC
CSVGPRWDGYTF
>TRBV7-6|NA|NA|TRBJ2-1
TGTGCCAGCAGCCCGCGACTGATAAATGAGCAGTTCTTC
CASSPRLINEQFF
>TRBV10-3|once|NA|TRBJ2-1
TGTGCCATCAGGAATCTCAATGAGCAGTTCTTC
CAIRNLNEQFF
>TRBV30|NA|NA|TRBJ1-2
TGTGCCTGGAGTCCTCAGGGGCCCGGCTACACCTTC
CAWSPQGPGYTF